This T cell receptor (beta chain) was found in a study of OX40 agonist ivuxolimab in advanced cancers. Germline assignment: CDR1 SGHTA and CDR2 FQGNSA. Trimming cost V 0 bases and J 4 bases, with 7 bases left between them. The CDR3 is made up of 15 amino acids. Sequenced by immunoSEQ multiplex PCR; TCRdb stores in-frame clones only, minus some. This table holds around 70,000 clones, about 82% found once. Source: CD4+ or CD8+ T cells sorted from blood, taken in a trial of the OX40 agonist ivuxolimab. The chain joins TRBV7-2 to TRBJ1-6; D is unclear. The clonotype originates from an adult with an advanced solid tumor such as melanoma, head and neck, liver or kidney cancer. CDR3 residues: CASSLAGIYNSPLHF. In DNA, the CDR3 is TGTGCCAGCAGCTTAGCCGGGATTTATAATTCACCCCTCCACTTT.